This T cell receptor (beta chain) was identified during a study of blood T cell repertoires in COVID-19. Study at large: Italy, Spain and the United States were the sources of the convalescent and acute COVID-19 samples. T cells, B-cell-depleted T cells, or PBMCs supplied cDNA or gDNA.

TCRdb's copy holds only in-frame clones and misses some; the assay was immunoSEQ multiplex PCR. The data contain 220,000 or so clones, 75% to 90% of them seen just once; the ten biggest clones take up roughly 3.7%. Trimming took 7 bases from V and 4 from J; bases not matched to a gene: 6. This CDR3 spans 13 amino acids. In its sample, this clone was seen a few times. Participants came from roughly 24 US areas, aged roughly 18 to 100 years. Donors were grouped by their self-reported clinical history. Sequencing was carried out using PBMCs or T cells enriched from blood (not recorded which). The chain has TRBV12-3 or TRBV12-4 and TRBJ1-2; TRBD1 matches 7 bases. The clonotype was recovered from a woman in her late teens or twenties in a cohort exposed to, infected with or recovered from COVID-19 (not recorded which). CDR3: CASNPTGSYGYTF. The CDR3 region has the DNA TGTGCCAGCAACCCGACAGGGAGCTATGGCTACACCTTC.